This entry lists 20 T cell receptor beta chains sequenced from one sample in a study of blood T cell repertoires in COVID-19. Sequencing was performed with immunoSEQ multiplex PCR; in TCRdb, only in-frame clones are kept and a portion is missing. The sample carries about 120,000 clones, more than 60% recorded once. Source material: peripheral blood. These receptor sequences come from a man in his 70s with acute or convalescent COVID-19.

This clone was observed once. The V call is TRBV5-4, the J call TRBJ1-4, with D possibly being TRBD1 (6 bases). This CDR3 region has 14 residues. The V end lost 4 bases, the J end lost 3 bases, and 10 bases lay between the germline ends. Germline V gene sequence: CDR1 SGHNT, CDR2 YYREEE (reference sequence). The CDR3 region is CASSRGGPNEKLFF. CDR3 nucleotides: TGTGCCAGCAGCAGGGGGGGGCCTAATGAAAAACTGTTTTTT.

This clone appeared a few times. V gene TRBV5-1 combines with J gene TRBJ1-3; D not certain. Trimming removed 4 bases at V and 3 bases at J, with 14 bases between. This CDR3 has 15 residues. Germline CDR1 is SGHRS and CDR2 is YFSETQ. CDR3 coding DNA: TGCGCCAGCAGCCCCCGTGAGCCTTTTGGAAACACCATATATTTT. Residues: CASSPREPFGNTIYF. The full variable domain, rest sourced from reference TRBV5-1 and TRBJ1-3, is KAGVTQTPRYLIKTRGQQVTLSCSPISGHRSVSWYQQTPGQGLQFLFEYFSETQRNKGNFPGRFSGRQFSNSRSEMNVSTLELGDSALYLCASSPREPFGNTIYFGEGSWLTVV.

The chain combines TRBV12-5 with TRBJ2-7; the match to TRBD1 covers 7 bases. Looked up from germline, CDR1 is LGHNT and CDR2 is FRNRAP. The V segment lost 4 bases and the J segment 3 bases; nucleotides outside the gene matches: 15. The CDR3 sequence is 17 residues long. The CDR3 region has the DNA TGTGCTAGTGGTTCGAAAAACCCACAGGGGTCCGGCTACGAGCAGTACTTC. This codes for CASGSKNPQGSGYEQYF.

V is TRBV7-9 and J is TRBJ2-1, with D possibly TRBD1 on 5 matching bases. V was shortened by 4 bases and J by 13 bases, with 14 bases between the two germline ends. Germline CDR1 and CDR2: SEHNR and FQNEAQ (reference sequence). The CDR3 runs 12 residues. CDR3 amino acids: CASSSLREVQFF. The CDR3, as DNA: TGTGCCAGCAGCTCCCTCAGGGAAGTTCAGTTCTTC.

This clone turned up a few times. The rearrangement links TRBV30 to TRBJ1-5, with 8 positions matching TRBD1. The V segment lost 1 base and the J segment 7 bases; nucleotides outside the gene matches: 12. Germline values: CDR1 GTSNPN, CDR2 SVGIG (reference sequence). The CDR3 is 16 amino acids. This CDR3 reads CAWSALTGVRGQPQHF. In nucleotides, the CDR3 is TGTGCCTGGAGTGCCCTGACAGGGGTACGGGGGCAGCCCCAGCATTTT.

This clone showed up just a few times. The chain employs TRBV6-6 and TRBJ1-2, with 10 bases aligning to TRBD1. The CDR3 sequence is 16 residues long. Germline CDR1 MNHNY, CDR2 SVGAGI (reference sequence). Trimming at V came to 0 bases and at J to 7 bases, leaving 8 bases not matched to a gene. The CDR3 here is CASSYSPGQGSSGYTF. The CDR3 region has the DNA TGTGCCAGCAGTTACTCGCCGGGACAGGGGTCGTCTGGCTACACCTTC.

CDR3 sequence reads: CASSSAGGPDNEQFF. In nucleotides, the CDR3 is TGTGCCAGCAGCTCCGCGGGGGGGCCTGACAATGAGCAGTTCTTC. The rearrangement joins TRBV5-4 to TRBJ2-1, with 9 bases lining up with TRBD2. V lost 3 bases, J lost 5 bases, and 6 bases stayed unmatched. CDR1 and CDR2 from the germline V gene are SGHNT and YYREEE (reference sequence). The CDR3 has 15 amino acids.

V usage is TRBV27 and J usage is TRBJ1-2; TRBD1 matches at 7 bases. CDR3 length equals 13 residues. Germline trimming cut 5 bases from V and 8 bases from J; bases unmatched to any gene: 8. The V gene's germline CDR1 is MNHEY and CDR2 SMNVEV (reference sequence). The CDR3 nucleotides are TGTGCCAGCAGTATCGGACAGGCGCGGGGCTACACCTTC. This gives the protein CASSIGQARGYTF.

This rearrangement joins TRBV10-3 to TRBJ1-1; D unclear. V gave up 6 bases and J gave up 0 bases, with 8 bases separating them. Germline V gives CDR1 ENHRY, CDR2 SYGVKD. The CDR3 extends over 13 amino acids. CDR3: CAISQLLNTEAFF. The CDR3 DNA follows: TGTGCCATCAGCCAACTCTTGAACACTGAAGCTTTCTTT.

This chain links TRBV3-1 (or the pseudogene TRBV3-2) with TRBJ1-5; tentative D call: TRBD1 (6 bases). Germline CDR1 and CDR2: LGHDT and YNNKEL (reference sequence). The CDR3 has 19 residues. V shed 0 bases and J shed 5 bases, with 23 bases lying between them. CDR3 sequence reads: CASSQEVGTTERNHQPQHF. The CDR3 DNA follows: TGTGCCAGCAGCCAAGAAGTGGGGACAACCGAGAGGAATCATCAGCCCCAGCATTTT.

This clone appeared a few times. The J gene is TRBJ2-2, the V gene TRBV11-2, with 9 bases aligning to TRBD1. Germline V gene sequence: CDR1 SGHAT, CDR2 FQNNGV. This CDR3 is 16 amino acids long. Trimming took 4 bases from V and 4 from J; bases not matched to a gene: 7. CDR3 protein: CASSSNRGRSTGELFF. The CDR3 nucleotides are TGTGCCAGCAGCTCTAACAGGGGGCGCAGCACCGGGGAGCTGTTTTTT.

V gene TRBV2 combines with J gene TRBJ1-4; D is uncertain. Germline V lookup: CDR1 SNHLY, CDR2 FYNNEI. The CDR3 runs to 14 residues. V was cut by 7 bases and J by 8 bases, with 17 bases left in between. In DNA, the CDR3 is TGTGCCAGCACCCCTACCCTTAGACTCGAAAAACTGTTTTTT. Amino acids: CASTPTLRLEKLFF.

V is TRBV6-6 and J is TRBJ1-1; no clear D. The CDR3 totals 13 residues. Germline V CDR1 and CDR2: MNHNY, SVGAGI (reference sequence). Trimming removed 5 bases from V and 3 bases from J, with 10 bases in between. The CDR3 nucleotides are TGTGCCAGCAGTACTTTACAGTACACTGAAGCTTTCTTT. Amino acids: CASSTLQYTEAFF.

This clone was recorded a few times. The chain joins TRBV20-1 to TRBJ1-2, with TRBD1 as a possible D gene (6 bases). Between the trimmed V and J ends, which lost 4 bases and 12 bases, there was a span of 12 bases. The CDR3 extends over 10 amino acids. In germline, CDR1 is DFQATT, CDR2 SNEGSKA (reference sequence). CDR3 sequence reads: CSAIYRENTF. The CDR3 coding sequence is TGCAGTGCTATATACAGGGAAAACACCTTC.

The J gene is TRBJ2-7, the V gene TRBV24-1, with D perhaps TRBD1 (5 bases). Per the germline V gene, CDR1 is KGHDR and CDR2 is SFDVKD. V was shortened by 0 bases and J by 2 bases, with 10 bases between the two germline ends. The CDR3 loop spans 15 amino acids. The DNA for the CDR3 is TGTGCCACCAGTGATTTGGTGGGGCCAACCTACGAGCAGTACTTC. Amino acid sequence: CATSDLVGPTYEQYF.

The chain recombines TRBV20-1 with TRBJ2-5, with D possibly TRBD1 on 5 matching bases. This CDR3 is 15 amino acids long. Germline V lookup: CDR1 DFQATT, CDR2 SNEGSKA (reference sequence). V was trimmed by 6 bases and J by 3 bases, leaving 20 bases between them. CDR3 protein: CSASGAPAQKETQYF. In DNA form, the CDR3 reads TGCAGTGCCAGTGGGGCTCCCGCTCAAAAAGAGACCCAGTACTTC.

This clone has a single count. The chain employs TRBV3-1 (or the pseudogene TRBV3-2) and TRBJ2-4; possibly TRBD1 for D (6 bases). CDR3 length: 15 amino acids. V was cut by 4 bases and J by 6 bases, with 16 bases left in between. Germline assignment: CDR1 LGHDT and CDR2 YNNKEL (reference sequence). The CDR3 DNA sequence: TGTGCCAGCAGCCCCCGGGGTACAGGGATAAACATTCAGTACTTC. This sequence encodes CASSPRGTGINIQYF.

This chain joins TRBV5-4 and TRBJ2-5; D is unresolved. Germline V gene lookup returns CDR1 SGHNT and CDR2 YYREEE (reference sequence). The CDR3 consists of 13 residues. Trimming cost V 4 bases and J 4 bases, with 11 bases left between them. The CDR3 loop is CASSPRSRETQYF. The DNA of the CDR3 is TGTGCCAGCAGCCCCCGATCTAGAGAGACCCAGTACTTC.

CDR3 sequence (DNA): TGTGCCAGCAGCGTAGACGCAGGGGTGGGAAACACCATATATTTT. Translated, it gives CASSVDAGVGNTIYF. The chain employs TRBV9 and TRBJ1-3, with TRBD1 as a possible D gene (6 bases). CDR1 and CDR2 (germline): SGDLS, YYNGEE. Trimming removed 0 bases at V and 4 bases at J, with 11 bases between. This CDR3 spans 15 amino acids.

The chain links TRBV19 to TRBJ1-2; D may be TRBD1 (6 bases). Germline lookup yields CDR1 LNHDA and CDR2 SQIVND (reference sequence). The CDR3 has 11 residues. As DNA, the CDR3 is TGTGTGACAGGTCGGAACTATGGCTACACCTTC. It translates to CVTGRNYGYTF.